This T cell receptor beta chain was profiled in a study of cytomegalovirus exposure and HLA in healthy donors. Researchers ran the PCR with 60 Vbeta and 13 Jbeta primers. Produced via immunoSEQ multiplex PCR; TCRdb's table is partial and in-frame only. The data hold about 130,000 clones, with 81% observed a single time. The CDR3 covers 13 residues. Germline values: CDR1 SGHNT, CDR2 YYREEE (reference sequence). V lost 4 bases, J lost 8 bases, and 15 bases lay in between. The source is a man between 18 and 35 years old in good health and CMV-seronegative. Specimen: PBMCs. This chain uses TRBV5-4 with TRBJ1-2; TRBD1 might be the D (5 bases). The CDR3 reads CASSRRGEMGYTF. The CDR3 coding sequence is TGTGCCAGCAGCCGGCGGGGGGAAATGGGCTACACCTTC.